This T cell receptor beta chain stems from a study of beta chain features in type 1 diabetes. This clone was observed a few times. The target antigen is unknown. It is unclear where the CDR3 begins or ends on the DNA, so no DNA is shown, and the CDR3 is as TCRdb lists it. Overall study findings and caveats: The study left unresolved whether HLA type influences TCRB rearrangement.

Germline lookup yields CDR1 SGHAT and CDR2 FQNNGV. Including both end residues, the CDR3 is 15 amino acids long. Every donor had blood drawn once into heparin, around 100 mL on average. As every portion of the isolated RNA was reverse transcribed, the sequencing read expressed TCRB transcripts. Clones were sequenced by immunoSEQ multiplex PCR, and TCRdb holds only the in-frame ones, with some missing. The repertoire has hundreds of thousands of clones, 12% to 15% of them found once; the top ten carry roughly 7%. J is TRBJ2-5 and V is TRBV11-2; TRBD2, as called in the table, went unchecked against the DNA. Sequencing used central memory CD4+ T cells from blood. This sequence originates from a young man in good health. CDR3 protein: CASSFGPGRGETQYF.